This TCR beta chain emerged from a study of monozygotic twins with inflammatory bowel disease. TCRdb reanalyzed the 5' RACE reads and collapses them to one entry per CDR3 protein, without DNA. Listed are about 380,000 distinct CDR3 sequences; around 2.6% falls within the top ten. Every donor provided one blood sample measuring around 2.4 ml. This receptor was obtained from a human donor with ulcerative colitis or Crohn's disease, or a healthy co-twin of an affected twin (not recorded which). Material: blood.

The CDR3 protein is CASSPRQGNSPLHF. The chain is built from TRBV9 and TRBJ1-6; TCRdb's assignment of TRBD1 cannot be checked, as there is no DNA. Germline V gives CDR1 SGDLS, CDR2 YYNGEE. The CDR3 covers 14 residues.